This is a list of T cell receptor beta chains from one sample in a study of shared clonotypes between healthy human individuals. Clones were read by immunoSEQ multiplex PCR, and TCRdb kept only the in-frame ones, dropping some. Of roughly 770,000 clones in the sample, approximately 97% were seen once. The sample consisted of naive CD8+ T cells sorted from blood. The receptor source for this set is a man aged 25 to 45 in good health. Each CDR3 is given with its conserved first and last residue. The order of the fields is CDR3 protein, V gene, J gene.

CDR3: CASSLGGSQETQYF
V: TRBV5-6
J: TRBJ2-5

CDR3: CASSEVGSNGYTF
V: TRBV6-1
J: TRBJ1-2

CDR3: CASSGLGPYEQYF
V: TRBV6-5
J: TRBJ2-7

CDR3: CASSLEYTEDEQYF
V: TRBV5-1
J: TRBJ2-7

CDR3: CASSPFEAGYEQYF
V: TRBV4-2
J: TRBJ2-7

CDR3: CASTSGQASTDTQYF
V: TRBV19
J: TRBJ2-3

CDR3: CASSYISDTDTQYF
V: TRBV6-5
J: TRBJ2-3

CDR3: CASSFLQGSAYEQYF
V: TRBV27
J: TRBJ2-7

CDR3: CASSNPAGTISYEQYF
V: TRBV14
J: TRBJ2-7

CDR3: CASSQEAEIYEQYF
V: TRBV4-1
J: TRBJ2-7

CDR3: CASSQAGAYNEQFF
V: TRBV14
J: TRBJ2-1

CDR3: CASSGWEGAHQPQHF
V: TRBV6-1
J: TRBJ1-5

CDR3: CASSSGDTQVGAFF
V: TRBV28
J: TRBJ1-1

CDR3: CASSAANGYTF
V: TRBV9
J: TRBJ1-2

CDR3: CASSLLGQEETQYF
V: TRBV27
J: TRBJ2-5

CDR3: CATSIMGQPNTEAFF
V: TRBV15
J: TRBJ1-1

CDR3: CSVWAMNTEAFF
V: TRBV29-1
J: TRBJ1-1

CDR3: CASRSVGGLGEQFF
V: TRBV5-4
J: TRBJ2-1

CDR3: CASSSWTATNTGELFF
V: TRBV5-1
J: TRBJ2-2

CDR3: CASSLSPPQTEAFF
V: TRBV5-1
J: TRBJ1-1

CDR3: CASSPNKSGDTGELFF
V: TRBV18
J: TRBJ2-2

CDR3: CASRSDSLYQETQYF
V: TRBV6-1
J: TRBJ2-5

CDR3: CASRRTSGMTDTQYF
V: TRBV28
J: TRBJ2-3

CDR3: CASSQDTGFRTDTQYF
V: TRBV4-3
J: TRBJ2-3

CDR3: CASSYAGNEQYF
V: TRBV5-1
J: TRBJ2-7

CDR3: CASSSPPNEKLFF
V: TRBV7-2
J: TRBJ1-4

CDR3: CASSQDSALAGPYTGELFF
V: TRBV14
J: TRBJ2-2

CDR3: CASSMGAYSGNTIYF
V: TRBV19
J: TRBJ1-3

CDR3: CASSQGTGPTTNEKLFF
V: TRBV4-3
J: TRBJ1-4

CDR3: CSVYLAITGELFF
V: TRBV29-1
J: TRBJ2-2

CDR3: CASSVDLQGGEAFF
V: TRBV9
J: TRBJ1-1

CDR3: CASSEMASGSTDTQYF
V: TRBV10-2
J: TRBJ2-3

CDR3: CASSYREGSYEQYF
V: TRBV19
J: TRBJ2-7

CDR3: CASSLALTYEQYF
V: TRBV13
J: TRBJ2-7

CDR3: CASSWAGTYEQYF
V: TRBV19
J: TRBJ2-7

CDR3: CASSHREGRYEQYF
V: TRBV7-8
J: TRBJ2-7

CDR3: CASSLARVGRSSGYEQYF
V: TRBV7-6
J: TRBJ2-7

CDR3: CASSGNGQGSYNEQFF
V: TRBV7-9
J: TRBJ2-1

CDR3: CASSLDTGELFF
V: TRBV5-6
J: TRBJ2-2

CDR3: CSVEAGHEQYF
V: TRBV29-1
J: TRBJ2-7

CDR3: CASRATAPWTGTYYEQYF
V: TRBV2
J: TRBJ2-7

CDR3: CASSQGDSGANVLTF
V: TRBV5-1
J: TRBJ2-6

CDR3: CASSKVGSTGDVRNQPQHF
V: TRBV21-1
J: TRBJ1-5

CDR3: CATSESYNSNQPQHF
V: TRBV15
J: TRBJ1-5

CDR3: CASSLGLAGGPVYNEQFF
V: TRBV11-2
J: TRBJ2-1

CDR3: CASSLEFDSNQPQHF
V: TRBV28
J: TRBJ1-5

CDR3: CASSLEPLDYNEQFF
V: TRBV11-3
J: TRBJ2-1

CDR3: CASSQDRSSTNEKLFF
V: TRBV4-3
J: TRBJ1-4

CDR3: CSVYGGHTEAFF
V: TRBV29-1
J: TRBJ1-1

CDR3: CSVEGLAGEYNEQFF
V: TRBV29-1
J: TRBJ2-1

CDR3: CASSQDRETQYF
V: TRBV4-1
J: TRBJ2-5

CDR3: CAWSEGYEQFF
V: TRBV30
J: TRBJ2-1

CDR3: CASSELGQPGEQYF
V: TRBV6-1
J: TRBJ2-7

CDR3: CASSSLGGVEDEQYF
V: TRBV18
J: TRBJ2-7

CDR3: CASSWGGSSYEQYF
V: TRBV5-4
J: TRBJ2-7

CDR3: CASSDPGANYGYTF
V: TRBV2
J: TRBJ1-2

CDR3: CASRTAGGFSYEQYF
V: TRBV11-2
J: TRBJ2-7

CDR3: CASSYSVEDRGELFF
V: TRBV6-6
J: TRBJ2-2

CDR3: CASSSGQGHQPQHF
V: TRBV2
J: TRBJ1-5